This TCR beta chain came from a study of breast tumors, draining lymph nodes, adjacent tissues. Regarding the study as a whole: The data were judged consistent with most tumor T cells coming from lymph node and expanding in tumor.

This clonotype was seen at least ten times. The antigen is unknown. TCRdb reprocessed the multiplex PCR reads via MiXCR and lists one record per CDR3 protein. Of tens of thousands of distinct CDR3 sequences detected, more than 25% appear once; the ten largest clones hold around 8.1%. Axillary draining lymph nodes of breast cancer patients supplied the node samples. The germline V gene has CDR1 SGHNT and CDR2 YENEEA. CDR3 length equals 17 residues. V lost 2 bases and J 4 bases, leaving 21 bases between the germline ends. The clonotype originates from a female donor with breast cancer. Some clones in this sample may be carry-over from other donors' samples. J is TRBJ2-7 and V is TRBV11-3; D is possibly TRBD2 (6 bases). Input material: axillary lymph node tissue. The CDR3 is CASSLREAGLSGYEQYF. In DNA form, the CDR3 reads TGTGCCAGCAGCTTAAGGGAGGCGGGCCTTAGTGGGTACGAGCAGTACTTC.